The 11 T cell receptor beta chains below all came from one sample that was sequenced in a study of identifying expanded T cells in peripheral blood. TCRdb's table, derived via immunoSEQ multiplex PCR, lists solely in-frame clones and lacks some. Counted here are some 95,000 clones, approximately 88% occurring once; the ten biggest clones make up around 6%. Sequenced input: blood. The receptors come from a person aged 18 to 69 in good health.

As regards this clone: Its ends do not fully match the called genes, so a read error is possible. V and J are TRBV5-5 and TRBJ2-7; the match to TRBD1 covers 7 bases. Germline CDR1 SGHKS, CDR2 YYEKEE (reference sequence). The CDR3 has 15 amino acids. The CDR3 coding sequence is TGCGCCAGCAGCGTCGGAAAAAGGGGGCTATACGAGCAGTACTTC. This sequence encodes CASSVGKRGLYEQYF. The full variable domain, rest sourced from reference TRBV5-5 and TRBJ2-7, is DAGVTQSPTHLIKTRGQQVTLRCSPISGHKSVSWYQQVLGQGPQFIFQYYEKEERGRGNFPDRFSARQFPNYSSELNVNALLLGDSALYLCASSVGKRGLYEQYFGPGTRLTVT.

This clone came up once. The chain employs TRBV7-2 and TRBJ2-7; a possible D gene is TRBD1 (6 bases). Per the germline V gene, CDR1 is SGHTA and CDR2 is FQGNSA. V lost 5 bases and J 1 base, leaving 12 bases between the germline ends. The CDR3 has 14 amino acids. CDR3 sequence reads: CASSIRDTSYEQYF. CDR3 DNA: TGTGCCAGCAGCATCCGGGACACTTCCTACGAGCAGTACTTC.

This chain uses TRBV19 with TRBJ2-5; 8 bases align to TRBD1. Trimming took 5 bases from V and 2 from J; bases not matched to a gene: 7. The CDR3 totals 15 residues. Per germline, CDR1 LNHDA and CDR2 SQIVND (reference sequence). CDR3 sequence (DNA): TGTGCCAGTAGTGGGGACAGGTTGGGGCAAGAGACCCAGTACTTC. This codes for CASSGDRLGQETQYF.

The chain is built from TRBV5-1 and TRBJ1-3; D gene ambiguous. Deletions cut 4 bases from V and 0 bases from J, with 11 bases between. Per the germline V gene, CDR1 is SGHRS and CDR2 is YFSETQ. This CDR3 contains 15 residues. The DNA for the CDR3 is TGCGCCAGCAGCCGACTAGGGAGCTCTGGAAACACCATATATTTT. Its protein product is CASSRLGSSGNTIYF.

This chain connects TRBV7-9 to TRBJ1-1; no reliable D call. The V gene's germline CDR1 is SEHNR and CDR2 FQNEAQ (reference sequence). The CDR3 extends over 14 amino acids. The V end was cut by 6 bases, the J end by 0 bases, with 11 bases between. In DNA form, the CDR3 reads TGTGCCAGCAGGGGAGGGCGTATGAACACTGAAGCTTTCTTT. Protein product: CASRGGRMNTEAFF.

This chain uses TRBV7-9 with TRBJ1-4; possible D gene TRBD1, 5 bases. The V end lost 2 bases, the J end lost 0 bases, and 13 bases lay between the germline ends. The CDR3 contains 17 residues. Germline CDR1 SEHNR, CDR2 FQNEAQ (reference sequence). CDR3 protein: CASSLRTGTATNEKLFF. The CDR3, as DNA: TGTGCCAGCAGCTTACGTACAGGCACGGCAACTAATGAAAAACTGTTTTTT.

The chain employs TRBV9 and TRBJ1-5; maybe TRBD1 (6 bases). V was shortened by 3 bases and J by 3 bases, with 13 bases between the two germline ends. CDR3 size: 15 residues. Germline V lookup: CDR1 SGDLS, CDR2 YYNGEE. This CDR3 is CASSEAGQFNQPQHF. CDR3 coding DNA: TGTGCCAGCAGCGAGGCCGGACAGTTCAATCAGCCCCAGCATTTT. Together with reference TRBV9 and TRBJ1-5, the CDR3 gives the full variable domain: DSGVTQTPKHLITATGQRVTLRCSPRSGDLSVYWYQQSLDQGLQFLIQYYNGEERAKGNILERFSAQQFPDLHSELNLSSLELGDSALYFCASSEAGQFNQPQHFGDGTRLSIL.

This clone has a single count. V gene TRBV25-1 combines with J gene TRBJ2-2; possibly TRBD1 for D (5 bases). This CDR3 has 14 amino acids. The V gene's germline CDR1 is MGHDK and CDR2 SYGVNS. V was trimmed by 3 bases and J by 3 bases, leaving 8 bases between them. Written as DNA, the CDR3 is TGTGCCAGCAGTGAGGCAGGGTACACCGGGGAGCTGTTTTTT. It codes for CASSEAGYTGELFF.

The chain joins TRBV4-1 to TRBJ2-5, with TRBD2 matching over 11 bases. J was trimmed by 4 bases and V by 3 bases; bases with no gene match: 4. The CDR3 sequence is 15 residues long. CDR1 and CDR2 (germline): MGHRA, YSYEKL. CDR3 in DNA: TGCGCCAGCAGCCAGACCGGGACTAGCGGAGAGACCCAGTACTTC. This translates into CASSQTGTSGETQYF.

This clone came up once. The V and J genes are TRBV2 and TRBJ1-1; a possible D gene is TRBD1 (5 bases). Germline V gives CDR1 SNHLY, CDR2 FYNNEI. V dropped 7 bases and J dropped 7 bases, with 25 bases sitting between them. CDR3 length: 16 residues. CDR3 protein: CASKPPRDQLPYEAFF. The DNA for the CDR3 is TGTGCCAGCAAGCCCCCCAGGGACCAGCTCCCTTATGAAGCTTTCTTT.

V is TRBV15 and J is TRBJ1-4, with D possibly being TRBD1 (5 bases). This CDR3 is built from 15 residues. The germline V and J ends were trimmed by 0 bases and 6 bases, with 11 bases remaining between them. Germline CDR1 reads LNHNV; CDR2 reads YYDKDF (reference sequence). The CDR3: CATSRDVRDYEKLFF. Here the CDR3 DNA reads TGTGCCACCAGCAGAGATGTCAGGGACTATGAAAAACTGTTTTTT.